The 14 T cell receptor beta chains below were found in one sample sequenced in a study of cytomegalovirus exposure and HLA in healthy donors. Amplification used 60 Vbeta primers and 13 Jbeta primers. The data were produced by immunoSEQ multiplex PCR, yet TCRdb's version contains in-frame clones alone and is incomplete. This sample yields about 96,000 clones, of which 60% to 75% are seen a single time; roughly 14% belongs to the top ten. The specimen was PBMCs. Source of these receptors: a woman aged 70-85 years in good health and CMV-seropositive.

The chain employs TRBV2 and TRBJ2-5; the D gene is possibly TRBD2 (6 bases). This CDR3 has 11 amino acids. The V end was cut by 7 bases, the J end by 5 bases, with 8 bases between. Germline CDR1 reads SNHLY; CDR2 reads FYNNEI. CDR3 sequence: CASKEGETQYF. The DNA of the CDR3 is TGTGCCAGCAAGGAGGGGGAGACCCAGTACTTC.

This clone appeared a few times. The chain couples TRBV18 to TRBJ1-1; possibly TRBD1 for D (6 bases). The CDR3 covers 17 residues. Per the germline V gene, CDR1 is KGHSH and CDR2 is LQKENI. Trimming pared 6 bases from V and 2 bases from J, leaving 22 bases between. The CDR3: CASSPRLSSRGNTEAFF. The DNA for the CDR3 is TGTGCCAGCTCGCCGAGGTTGTCGTCCAGGGGAAACACTGAAGCTTTCTTT.

The rearrangement uses TRBV10-1 and TRBJ1-5, with D unresolved. V gave up 3 bases and J gave up 1 base, with 22 bases separating them. Germline V gives CDR1 WNHNN, CDR2 SYGVQD (reference sequence). The CDR3 has 19 residues. The CDR3 sequence: CASSDPPSGLVGSNQPQHF. The CDR3 DNA is TGCGCCAGCAGTGACCCTCCCTCCGGACTCGTCGGGAGCAATCAGCCCCAGCATTTT.

The chain carries TRBV5-4 and TRBJ1-4, with D possibly TRBD1 on 5 matching bases. CDR3 length: 16 amino acids. The V gene's germline CDR1 is SGHNT and CDR2 YYREEE (reference sequence). V lost 0 bases and J 4 bases, leaving 13 bases between the germline ends. As DNA, the CDR3 is TGTGCCAGCAGCTTGGGCAGGGTCGGAAGTAATGAAAAACTGTTTTTT. It translates to CASSLGRVGSNEKLFF.

This sequence joins TRBV14 and TRBJ2-1; TRBD1 agrees at 9 bases. The CDR3 totals 16 residues. Trimming removed 5 bases from V and 1 base from J; junction bases left unmatched: 6. Germline CDR1 SGHDN, CDR2 FVKESK. This CDR3 reads CASSLLQGASYNEQFF. The CDR3 nucleotides are TGTGCCAGCAGCTTACTACAGGGGGCATCCTACAATGAGCAGTTCTTC.

CDR3 sequence: CASSLGARSAYEQYF. The CDR3 coding sequence is TGTGCCAGCAGCCTGGGGGCCCGGAGCGCCTACGAGCAGTACTTC. The rearrangement uses TRBV6-6 and TRBJ2-7; D is possibly TRBD1 (6 bases). Between the trimmed V and J ends, which lost 6 bases and 2 bases, there was a span of 17 bases. Germline-derived CDR1 and CDR2 are MNHNY and SVGAGI (reference sequence). The CDR3 spans 15 residues.

The chain is built from TRBV21-1 and TRBJ2-2; the D call TRBD2 from the table was never checked on the DNA. TRBV21-1 is recorded as a pseudogene. The CDR3 runs to 18 residues. The CDR3 region is CASTREETDAVNTGELFF. In nucleotides, the CDR3 is TGTGCCAGCACCCGGGAGGAGACAGACGCCGTTAACACCGGGGAGCTGTTTTTT.

The chain joins TRBV19 to TRBJ1-5; D is unclear. With 7 bases removed from V and 2 bases from J, the gap between germline ends came to 15 bases. CDR1 is LNHDA, CDR2 SQIVND, per germline (reference sequence). This CDR3 is built from 15 residues. The CDR3, as DNA: TGTGCCAGTAATGCCGAATTGGAGGGCAATCAGCCCCAGCATTTT. Encoded protein: CASNAELEGNQPQHF.

This sequence joins TRBV29-1 and TRBJ1-5, with 9 bases matching TRBD1. Germline V gene lookup returns CDR1 SQVTM and CDR2 ANQGSEA. V lost 7 bases to trimming and J lost 6 bases; unmatched junction nucleotides: 7. CDR3 length: 13 residues. The CDR3 protein is CSATGGLGQPQHF. CDR3 sequence (DNA): TGCAGCGCTACAGGGGGCCTGGGTCAGCCCCAGCATTTT.

As DNA, the CDR3 is TGTGCCAGCAGTTCGGACAGGTTTAGCAATCAGCCCCAGCATTTT. This gives the protein CASSSDRFSNQPQHF. V gene TRBV27 combines with J gene TRBJ1-5, with 7 positions matching TRBD1. The CDR3 contains 15 residues. Germline V CDR1 and CDR2: MNHEY, SMNVEV (reference sequence). V was clipped by 4 bases and J by 0 bases; unmatched bases: 3.

This clone has more than one count but fewer than ten. The chain recombines TRBV19 with TRBJ2-3, with 8 bases that match TRBD1. Losses at the gene ends were 6 bases for V and 2 bases for J; bases not matched to a gene: 10. Per the germline V gene, CDR1 is LNHDA and CDR2 is SQIVND (reference sequence). The CDR3 has 16 residues. DNA of the CDR3: TGTGCCAGTAGGGGCTTTCAGGGGGCGATCACAGATACGCAGTATTTT. Translated, it gives CASRGFQGAITDTQYF.

The chain has TRBV28 and TRBJ1-5, with 12 bases that match TRBD1. The CDR3 runs to 19 residues. The trim removed 6 bases at V and 2 bases at J, leaving 14 bases unmatched. Germline V gene lookup returns CDR1 MDHEN and CDR2 SYDVKM. The CDR3 DNA sequence: TGTGCCAGCAGATCCCTCGGGACAGGGGGCGTATTGGGCAATCAGCCCCAGCATTTT. Its protein product is CASRSLGTGGVLGNQPQHF.

This sequence joins TRBV29-1 and TRBJ2-1, with 7 bases matching TRBD1. The CDR3 covers 12 residues. Germline CDR1 is SQVTM and CDR2 is ANQGSEA. Germline trimming cut 4 bases from V and 6 bases from J; bases unmatched to any gene: 3. This CDR3 reads CSVAQGVNEQFF. The CDR3 coding sequence is TGCAGCGTTGCCCAGGGGGTCAATGAGCAGTTCTTC.

The chain carries TRBV14 and TRBJ2-3; 10 nucleotides align to TRBD2. The CDR3 length is 16 residues. Germline V lookup: CDR1 SGHDN, CDR2 FVKESK. J gave up 2 bases and V 4 bases, and 6 bases lay outside the gene matches. The CDR3 loop reads CASSLLAGGNTDTQYF. DNA of the CDR3: TGTGCCAGCAGCCTCTTAGCGGGGGGAAACACAGATACGCAGTATTTT.